The 18 T cell receptor beta chains presented below share a single source sample, sequenced in a study of blood T cell repertoires in COVID-19. Data came from immunoSEQ multiplex PCR; TCRdb stores just in-frame clones and leaves some out. This table has about 150,000 clones, approximately 90% appearing once. Sequencing input: peripheral blood. All receptors derive from a woman aged 55-69 years with active COVID-19.

The rearrangement links TRBV6-2 or TRBV6-3 to TRBJ2-7; D not certain. V lost 0 bases and J lost 2, with 5 bases in between. This CDR3 comprises 13 residues. CDR1 and CDR2 from the germline V gene are MNHEY and SVGEGT. The chain's CDR3 is CASSYSDTYEQYF. In DNA form, the CDR3 reads TGTGCCAGCAGTTACTCAGACACCTACGAGCAGTACTTC.

J is TRBJ2-1 and V is TRBV7-8; 16 nucleotides align to TRBD2. The CDR3 covers 16 residues. The germline CDR1 and CDR2 sequences are SGHVS and FQNEAQ. V dropped 6 bases and J dropped 6; count of bases not matched to a gene: 5. The CDR3 bases are TGTGCCAGCAGAACCGGGACTAGCGGGAGGGGCAATGAGCAGTTCTTC. Protein: CASRTGTSGRGNEQFF. Looking up the rest from reference TRBV7-8 and TRBJ2-1 gives the full variable domain: GAGVSQSPRYKVAKRGQDVALRCDPISGHVSLFWYQQALGQGPEFLTYFQNEAQLDKSGLPSDRFFAERPEGSVSTLKIQRTQQEDSAVYLCASRTGTSGRGNEQFFGPGTRLTVL.

This clone was found once. V usage is TRBV2 and J usage is TRBJ1-6; D gene ambiguous. The ends were cut back, 6 bases at V and 9 bases at J, with 15 bases in the middle. Looked up from germline, CDR1 is SNHLY and CDR2 is FYNNEI. The CDR3 consists of 14 residues. The CDR3 nucleotides are TGTGCCAGCAGCAAAATAGGTGGAGGTTCACCCCTCCACTTT. This gives the protein CASSKIGGGSPLHF.

This clone was observed a single time. The chain couples TRBV27 to TRBJ2-5, with 7 bases that match TRBD1. The V gene's germline CDR1 is MNHEY and CDR2 SMNVEV (reference sequence). The CDR3 is 15 amino acids. The ends lost 2 bases at V and 0 bases at J; junction bases unmatched: 3. The CDR3 DNA reads TGTGCCAGCAGTTTAAGGGGGACAGACCAAGAGACCCAGTACTTC. As protein: CASSLRGTDQETQYF.

The chain recombines TRBV28 with TRBJ2-4, with TRBD2 matching 9 bases. CDR3 size: 20 residues. Germline CDR1 is MDHEN and CDR2 is SYDVKM. V shed 4 bases and J 1 base; nucleotides not matched to a gene: 17. This CDR3 is CASSSPYDSGSWVAKNIQYF. The CDR3, as DNA: TGTGCCAGCAGTTCCCCCTACGATAGCGGGAGTTGGGTGGCCAAAAACATTCAGTACTTC. Looking up the rest from reference TRBV28 and TRBJ2-4 gives the full variable domain: DVKVTQSSRYLVKRTGEKVFLECVQDMDHENMFWYRQDPGLGLRLIYFSYDVKMKEKGDIPEGYSVSREKKERFSLILESASTNQTSMYLCASSSPYDSGSWVAKNIQYFGAGTRLSVL.

V is TRBV5-4 and J is TRBJ2-1; possible D gene TRBD2, 5 bases. The CDR3 runs to 14 residues. Germline CDR1 SGHNT, CDR2 YYREEE (reference sequence). Trimming took 7 bases from V and 12 from J, leaving 23 bases between them. The CDR3 bases are TGTGCCAGCGGGTCAGTGACGGGGAAAGAGACGCAGTTCTTC. It specifies CASGSVTGKETQFF.

Here the CDR3 reads CASSLTGRVTYNEQFF. In DNA form, the CDR3 reads TGTGCCAGCAGCTTGACGGGGAGGGTAACCTACAATGAGCAGTTCTTC. This chain uses TRBV7-3 with TRBJ2-1; TRBD2 matches at 7 bases. The CDR3 totals 16 residues. CDR1 and CDR2 (germline): SGHTA, FQGTGA. J was trimmed by 2 bases and V by 3 bases; bases with no gene match: 7.

The CDR3 DNA is TGTGCCAGCAGACCCACAGGGGCGAGCACAGATACGCAGTATTTT. Its protein product is CASRPTGASTDTQYF. The chain links TRBV6-6 to TRBJ2-3; 7 bases agree with TRBD1. The CDR3 loop spans 15 amino acids. Losses at the gene ends were 6 bases for V and 0 bases for J; bases not matched to a gene: 6. Germline V gene data show CDR1 as MNHNY and CDR2 as SVGAGI (reference sequence).

This rearrangement joins TRBV28 to TRBJ2-2; 8 bases line up with TRBD1. The CDR3 has 13 residues. V was pared by 8 bases and J by 4 bases, with 3 bases of the junction left unmatched. In germline, CDR1 is MDHEN, CDR2 SYDVKM. CDR3 loop: CASGQGSTGELFF. In nucleotides, the CDR3 is TGTGCCAGCGGACAGGGATCCACCGGGGAGCTGTTTTTT.

The chain recombines TRBV6-2 or TRBV6-3 with TRBJ2-2; tentatively, D is TRBD2 (6 bases). CDR3 size: 16 residues. Germline CDR1 MNHEY, CDR2 SVGEGT. The V end was cut by 0 bases, the J end by 4 bases, with 12 bases between. The CDR3 here is CASSYSFGSGTGELFF. The DNA of the CDR3 is TGTGCCAGCAGTTACTCCTTCGGTAGCGGCACCGGGGAGCTGTTTTTT.

The V gene is TRBV7-9, the J gene TRBJ1-2; D possibly corresponds to TRBD1 (6 bases). There are 14 residues in the CDR3. Germline CDR1 and CDR2: SEHNR and FQNEAQ (reference sequence). Trimming took 0 bases from V and 5 from J, leaving 10 bases between them. The CDR3 region has the DNA TGTGCCAGCAGCTTAGCGGGACAAAAATATGGCTACACCTTC. Its translation: CASSLAGQKYGYTF.

The J gene is TRBJ2-5, the V gene TRBV5-1; tentative D call: TRBD2 (6 bases). The CDR3 runs to 15 residues. Trimming took off 1 base at V and 5 bases at J, with 15 bases between the two ends. The germline CDR1 and CDR2 sequences are SGHRS and YFSETQ. The CDR3 loop reads CASSLSMAGRETQYF. The CDR3 coding sequence is TGCGCCAGCAGCTTGTCGATGGCAGGGAGGGAGACCCAGTACTTC.

As DNA, the CDR3 is TGCAGCGTTGGCGGGACAGATTCTAACTATGGCTACACCTTC. Translation gives CSVGGTDSNYGYTF. The genes are TRBV29-1 and TRBJ1-2; 7 nucleotides agree with TRBD1. The CDR3 consists of 14 residues. Losses at the gene ends were 4 bases for V and 0 bases for J; bases not matched to a gene: 5. Germline CDR1 is SQVTM and CDR2 is ANQGSEA.

The chain uses TRBV9 and TRBJ2-5; 11 nucleotides line up with TRBD2. The CDR3 spans 15 residues. V was clipped by 4 bases and J by 5 bases; unmatched bases: 7. Germline assignment: CDR1 SGDLS and CDR2 YYNGEE. For the CDR3, the DNA is TGTGCCAGCAGCATAGCGGGAGGGCCCGGGGAGACCCAGTACTTC. Translated, it gives CASSIAGGPGETQYF.

The V and J genes are TRBV18 and TRBJ2-1; D unclear. There are 12 residues in the CDR3. V lost 6 bases and J 5 bases, leaving 8 bases between the germline ends. Germline CDR1 is KGHSH and CDR2 is LQKENI. The CDR3 region is CASSPRDNEQFF. CDR3 DNA: TGTGCCAGCTCTCCGCGTGACAATGAGCAGTTCTTC.

This clone is a singleton in its sample. The chain recombines TRBV7-3 with TRBJ2-3; 8 nucleotides agree with TRBD1. The length of the CDR3 is 14 residues. V was pared by 3 bases and J by 1 base, with 0 bases of the junction left unmatched. Germline-derived CDR1 and CDR2 are SGHTA and FQGTGA. The CDR3 coding sequence is TGTGCCAGCAGCTTGACAGGGGGCACAGATACGCAGTATTTT. Protein product: CASSLTGGTDTQYF.

The CDR3 loop is CASSRVQGRAEAFF. In DNA form, the CDR3 reads TGTGCCAGTAGTAGAGTACAGGGTCGCGCTGAAGCTTTCTTT. The chain uses TRBV19 and TRBJ1-1; tentatively, D is TRBD1 (6 bases). Trimming removed 4 bases at V and 6 bases at J, with 15 bases between. The CDR3 covers 14 residues. Germline V CDR1 and CDR2: LNHDA, SQIVND (reference sequence). Full variable domain (remainder filled in from reference TRBV19 and TRBJ1-1): DGGITQSPKYLFRKEGQNVTLSCEQNLNHDAMYWYRQDPGQGLRLIYYSQIVNDFQKGDIAEGYSVSREKKESFPLTVTSAQKNPTAFYLCASSRVQGRAEAFFGQGTRLTVV.

This sequence joins TRBV3-1 (or the pseudogene TRBV3-2) and TRBJ1-2; 8 bases match TRBD1. The CDR3 runs to 16 residues. After removal of 3 bases from V and 8 bases from J, the junction contained 14 bases not matched to a gene. CDR1 and CDR2 from the germline V gene are LGHDT and YNNKEL (reference sequence). The CDR3 DNA follows: TGTGCCAGCAGCCAGGCGGACAGGGCCGGGTTAAGCGGCTACACCTTC. This gives the protein CASSQADRAGLSGYTF.